This TCR beta chain originates from a study of CD8+ T cells in alopecia areata. General observations from the study: For patients receiving tofacitinib, scalp clonality and expanded CD8+ clones among the top 100 significantly decreased.

The CDR3 spans 15 residues. The ends were cut back, 6 bases at V and 0 bases at J, with 14 bases in the middle. Germline CDR1 SEHNR, CDR2 FQNEAQ (reference sequence). Sequencing relied on a cDNA template that was reverse transcribed from extracted RNA. The data were produced by immunoSEQ multiplex PCR, yet TCRdb's version contains in-frame clones alone and is incomplete. The table has fewer than 150,000 clones, 80% to 90% seen once. This clone has more than one count but fewer than ten. Its antigen is not identified. This sample's treatment: oral pan-JAK inhibitor, 5-10 mg twice daily. Samples from alopecia areata patients were lesional scalp punch biopsies and peripheral blood. PBMCs yielded sorted CD4+ and CD8+ T cells.

The material sequenced was CD8+ T cells sorted from blood, taken at week 4, from a patient treated with tofacitinib. The J gene is TRBJ1-1, the V gene TRBV7-9; maybe TRBD1 (5 bases). The TCR comes from a human donor with alopecia areata. The CDR3 region is CASSSQAGLNTEAFF. The CDR3 DNA sequence: TGTGCCAGCAGTTCCCAGGCGGGACTGAACACTGAAGCTTTCTTT.